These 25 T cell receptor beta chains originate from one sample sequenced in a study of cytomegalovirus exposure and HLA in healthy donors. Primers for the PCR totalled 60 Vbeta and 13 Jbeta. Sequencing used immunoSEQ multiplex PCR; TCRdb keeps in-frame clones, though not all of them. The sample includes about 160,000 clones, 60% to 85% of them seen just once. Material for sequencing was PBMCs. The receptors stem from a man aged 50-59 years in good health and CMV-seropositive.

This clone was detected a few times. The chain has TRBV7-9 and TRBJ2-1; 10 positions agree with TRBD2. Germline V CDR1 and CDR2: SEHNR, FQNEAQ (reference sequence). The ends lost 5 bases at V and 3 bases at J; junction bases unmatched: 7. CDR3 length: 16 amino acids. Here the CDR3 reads CASSPRTSGRYNEQFF. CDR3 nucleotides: TGTGCCAGCAGCCCCCGGACTAGCGGCCGCTACAATGAGCAGTTCTTC. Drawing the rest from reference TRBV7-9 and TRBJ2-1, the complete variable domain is DTGVSQNPRHKITKRGQNVTFRCDPISEHNRLYWYRQTLGQGPEFLTYFQNEAQLEKSRLLSDRFSAERPKGSFSTLEIQRTEQGDSAMYLCASSPRTSGRYNEQFFGPGTRLTVL.

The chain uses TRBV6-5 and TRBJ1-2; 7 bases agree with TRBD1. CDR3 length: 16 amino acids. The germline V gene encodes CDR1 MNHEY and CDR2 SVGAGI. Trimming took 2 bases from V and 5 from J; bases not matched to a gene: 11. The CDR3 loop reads CASSYPLDRNLYGYTF. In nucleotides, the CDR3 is TGTGCCAGCAGTTACCCCTTGGACAGGAACTTATATGGCTACACCTTC.

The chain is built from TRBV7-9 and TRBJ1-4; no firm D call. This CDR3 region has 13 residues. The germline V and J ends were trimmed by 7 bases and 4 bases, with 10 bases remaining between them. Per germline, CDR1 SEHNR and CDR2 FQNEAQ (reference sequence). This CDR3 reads CASTRRVNEKLFF. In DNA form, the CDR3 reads TGTGCCAGCACGCGGAGGGTTAATGAAAAACTGTTTTTT.

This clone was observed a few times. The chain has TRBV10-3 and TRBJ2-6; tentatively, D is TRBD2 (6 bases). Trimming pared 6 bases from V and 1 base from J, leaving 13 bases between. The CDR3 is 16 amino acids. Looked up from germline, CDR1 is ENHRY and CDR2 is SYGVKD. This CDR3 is CAISPVAGSGANVLTF. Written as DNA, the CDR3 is TGTGCCATCAGCCCTGTCGCGGGATCTGGGGCCAACGTCCTGACTTTC.

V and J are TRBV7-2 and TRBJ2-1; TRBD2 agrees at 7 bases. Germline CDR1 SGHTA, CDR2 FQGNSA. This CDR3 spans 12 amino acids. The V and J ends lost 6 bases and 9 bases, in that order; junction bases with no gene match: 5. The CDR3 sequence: CASSRGGVEQFF. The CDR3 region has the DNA TGTGCCAGCAGTCGGGGAGGGGTTGAGCAGTTCTTC. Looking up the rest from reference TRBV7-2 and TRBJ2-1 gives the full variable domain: GAGVSQSPSNKVTEKGKDVELRCDPISGHTALYWYRQSLGQGLEFLIYFQGNSAPDKSGLPSDRFSAERTGGSVSTLTIQRTQQEDSAVYLCASSRGGVEQFFGPGTRLTVL.

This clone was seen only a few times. CDR3 sequence (DNA): TGTGCCAGCACTCGGGGGGGCCGGGCAGATACGCAGTATTTT. This gives the protein CASTRGGRADTQYF. The chain employs TRBV25-1 and TRBJ2-3; TRBD2 matches at 8 bases. Losses at the gene ends were 7 bases for V and 4 bases for J; bases not matched to a gene: 7. CDR3 length equals 14 residues. In germline, CDR1 is MGHDK, CDR2 SYGVNS.

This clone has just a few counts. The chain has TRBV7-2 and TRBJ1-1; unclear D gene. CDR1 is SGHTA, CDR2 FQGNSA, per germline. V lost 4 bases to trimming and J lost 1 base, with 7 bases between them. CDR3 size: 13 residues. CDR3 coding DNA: TGTGCCAGCAGCTCAACAAAGAACACTGAAGCTTTCTTT. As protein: CASSSTKNTEAFF.

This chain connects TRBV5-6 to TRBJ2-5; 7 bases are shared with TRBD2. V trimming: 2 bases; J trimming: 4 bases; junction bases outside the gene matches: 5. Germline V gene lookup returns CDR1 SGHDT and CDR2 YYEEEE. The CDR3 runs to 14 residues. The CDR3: CASSFSGGVETQYF. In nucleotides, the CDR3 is TGTGCCAGCAGCTTCTCGGGAGGCGTAGAGACCCAGTACTTC. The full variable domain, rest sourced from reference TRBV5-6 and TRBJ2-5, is DAGVTQSPTHLIKTRGQQVTLRCSPKSGHDTVSWYQQALGQGPQFIFQYYEEEERQRGNFPDRFSGHQFPNYSSELNVNALLLGDSALYLCASSFSGGVETQYFGPGTRLLVL.

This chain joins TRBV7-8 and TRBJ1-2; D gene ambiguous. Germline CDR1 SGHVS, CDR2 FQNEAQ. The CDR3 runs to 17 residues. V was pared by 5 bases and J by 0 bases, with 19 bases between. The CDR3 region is CASSPRGSTITNYGYTF. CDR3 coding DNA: TGTGCCAGCAGCCCCCGCGGGTCTACGATAACTAACTATGGCTACACCTTC.

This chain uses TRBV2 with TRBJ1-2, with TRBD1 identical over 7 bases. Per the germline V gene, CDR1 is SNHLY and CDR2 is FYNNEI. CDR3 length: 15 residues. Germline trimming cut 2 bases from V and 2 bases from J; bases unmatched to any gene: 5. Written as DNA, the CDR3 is TGTGCCAGCAGTGAAATCGAGGGGGCCAACTATGGCTACACCTTC. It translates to CASSEIEGANYGYTF.

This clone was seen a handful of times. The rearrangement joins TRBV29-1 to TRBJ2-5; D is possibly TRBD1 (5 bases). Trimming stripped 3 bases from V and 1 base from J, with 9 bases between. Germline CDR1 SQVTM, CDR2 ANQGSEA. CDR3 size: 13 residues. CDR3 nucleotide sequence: TGCAGCGTTGAGGGCGACAGCCAAGAGACCCAGTACTTC. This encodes CSVEGDSQETQYF. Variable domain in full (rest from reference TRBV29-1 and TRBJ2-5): SAVISQKPSRDICQRGTSLTIQCQVDSQVTMMFWYRQQPGQSLTLIATANQGSEATYESGFVIDKFPISRPNLTFSTLTVSNMSPEDSSIYLCSVEGDSQETQYFGPGTRLLVL.

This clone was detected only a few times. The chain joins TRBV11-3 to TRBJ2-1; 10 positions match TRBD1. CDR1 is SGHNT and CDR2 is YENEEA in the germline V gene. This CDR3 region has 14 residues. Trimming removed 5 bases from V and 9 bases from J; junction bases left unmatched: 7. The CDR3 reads CASSIAGTGVEQFF. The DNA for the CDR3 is TGTGCCAGCAGCATCGCCGGGACAGGGGTTGAGCAGTTCTTC.

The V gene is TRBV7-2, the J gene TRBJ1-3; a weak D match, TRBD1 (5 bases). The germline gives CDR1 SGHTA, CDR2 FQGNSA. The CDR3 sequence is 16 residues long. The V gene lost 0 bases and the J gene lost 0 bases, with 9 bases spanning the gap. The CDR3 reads CASSLAGGFSGNTIYF. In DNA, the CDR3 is TGTGCCAGCAGCTTAGCGGGGGGATTCTCTGGAAACACCATATATTTT.

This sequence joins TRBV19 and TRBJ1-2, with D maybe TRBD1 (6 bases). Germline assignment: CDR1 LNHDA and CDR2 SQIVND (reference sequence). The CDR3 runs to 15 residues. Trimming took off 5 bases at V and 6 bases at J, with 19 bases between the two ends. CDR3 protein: CASSLRQVTFNGYTF. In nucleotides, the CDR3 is TGTGCCAGTAGTTTACGACAGGTCACCTTTAATGGCTACACCTTC.

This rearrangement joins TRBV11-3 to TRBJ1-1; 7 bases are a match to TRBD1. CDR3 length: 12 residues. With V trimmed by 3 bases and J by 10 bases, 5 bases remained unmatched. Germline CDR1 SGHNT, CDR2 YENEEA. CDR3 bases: TGTGCCAGCAGCTTCCAACAGGGGAGAGCTTTCTTT. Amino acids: CASSFQQGRAFF.

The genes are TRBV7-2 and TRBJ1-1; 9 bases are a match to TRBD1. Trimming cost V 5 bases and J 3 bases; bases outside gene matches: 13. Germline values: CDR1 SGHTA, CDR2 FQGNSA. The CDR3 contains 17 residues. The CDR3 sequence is CASSARTTGTGYTEAFF. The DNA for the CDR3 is TGTGCCAGCAGCGCACGGACTACCGGGACAGGGTACACTGAAGCTTTCTTT.

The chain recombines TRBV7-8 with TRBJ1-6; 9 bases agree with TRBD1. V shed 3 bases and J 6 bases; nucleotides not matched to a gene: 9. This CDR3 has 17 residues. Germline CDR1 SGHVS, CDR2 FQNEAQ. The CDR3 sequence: CASSFRTTGGRNSPLHF. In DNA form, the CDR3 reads TGTGCCAGCAGCTTTCGGACGACAGGGGGTCGTAATTCACCCCTCCACTTT. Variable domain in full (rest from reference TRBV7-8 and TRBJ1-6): GAGVSQSPRYKVAKRGQDVALRCDPISGHVSLFWYQQALGQGPEFLTYFQNEAQLDKSGLPSDRFFAERPEGSVSTLKIQRTQQEDSAVYLCASSFRTTGGRNSPLHFGNGTRLTVT.

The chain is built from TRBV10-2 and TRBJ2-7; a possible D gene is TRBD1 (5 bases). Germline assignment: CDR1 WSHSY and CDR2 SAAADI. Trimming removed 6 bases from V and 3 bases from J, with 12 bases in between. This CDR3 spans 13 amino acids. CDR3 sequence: CASRQELFYEQYF. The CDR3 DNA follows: TGCGCCAGCAGACAGGAACTCTTCTACGAGCAGTACTTC.

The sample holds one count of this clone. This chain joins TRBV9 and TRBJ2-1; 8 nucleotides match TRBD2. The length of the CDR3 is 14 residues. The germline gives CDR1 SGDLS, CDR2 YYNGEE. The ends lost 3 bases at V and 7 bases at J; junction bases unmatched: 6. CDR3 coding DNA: TGTGCCAGCAGCGGTGCCGGGACTAGGAATGAGCAGTTCTTC. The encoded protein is CASSGAGTRNEQFF.

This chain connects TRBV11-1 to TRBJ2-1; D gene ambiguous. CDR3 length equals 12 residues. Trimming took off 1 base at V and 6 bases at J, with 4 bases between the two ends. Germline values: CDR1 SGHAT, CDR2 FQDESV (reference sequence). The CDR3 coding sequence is TGTGCCAGCAGCTTAGGTAGCAATGAGCAGTTCTTC. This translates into CASSLGSNEQFF.

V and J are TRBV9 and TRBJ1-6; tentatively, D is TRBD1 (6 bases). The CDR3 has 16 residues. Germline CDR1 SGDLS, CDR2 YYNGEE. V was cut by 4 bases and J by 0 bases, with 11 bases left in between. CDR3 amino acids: CASSPGVASYNSPLHF. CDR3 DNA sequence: TGTGCCAGCAGCCCAGGGGTAGCCTCCTATAATTCACCCCTCCACTTT.

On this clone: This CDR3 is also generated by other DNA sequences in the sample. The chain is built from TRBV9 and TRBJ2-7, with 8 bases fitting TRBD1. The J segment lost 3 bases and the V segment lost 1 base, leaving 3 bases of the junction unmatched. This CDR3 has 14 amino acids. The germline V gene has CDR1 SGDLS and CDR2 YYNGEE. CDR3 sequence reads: CASSVRDRSYEQYF. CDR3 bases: TGTGCCAGCAGCGTAAGGGACAGGAGCTACGAGCAGTACTTC. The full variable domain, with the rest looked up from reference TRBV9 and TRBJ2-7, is DSGVTQTPKHLITATGQRVTLRCSPRSGDLSVYWYQQSLDQGLQFLIQYYNGEERAKGNILERFSAQQFPDLHSELNLSSLELGDSALYFCASSVRDRSYEQYFGPGTRLTVT.

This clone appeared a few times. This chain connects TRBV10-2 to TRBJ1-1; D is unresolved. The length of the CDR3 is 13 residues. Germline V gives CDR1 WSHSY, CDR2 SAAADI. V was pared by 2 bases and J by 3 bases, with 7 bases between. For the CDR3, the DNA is TGCGCCAGCAGTGAGGTTTCGGACACTGAAGCTTTCTTT. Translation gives CASSEVSDTEAFF.

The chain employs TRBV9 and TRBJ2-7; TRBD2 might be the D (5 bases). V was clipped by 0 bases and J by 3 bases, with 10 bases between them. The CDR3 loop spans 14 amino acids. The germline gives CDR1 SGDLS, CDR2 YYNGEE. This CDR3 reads CASSVEGLGYEQYF. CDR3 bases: TGTGCCAGCAGCGTAGAAGGACTGGGCTACGAGCAGTACTTC.

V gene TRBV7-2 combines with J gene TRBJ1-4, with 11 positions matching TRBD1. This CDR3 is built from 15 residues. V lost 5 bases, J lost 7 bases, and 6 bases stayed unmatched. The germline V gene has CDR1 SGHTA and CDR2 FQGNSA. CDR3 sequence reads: CASSDRTGGFEKLFF. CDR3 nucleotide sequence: TGTGCCAGCAGCGACCGGACAGGGGGCTTTGAAAAACTGTTTTTT.